This T cell receptor beta chain was profiled in a study of blood T cell repertoires in COVID-19. Study-level information: Sample material is recorded as cDNA or gDNA derived from T cells, B-cell-depleted T cells, or PBMCs.

This CDR3 region has 16 residues. Between the trimmed V and J ends, which lost 1 base and 1 base, there was a span of 13 bases. Germline V gene lookup returns CDR1 KGHSH and CDR2 LQKENI. TCRdb keeps only in-frame clones here, not all; method: immunoSEQ multiplex PCR. This table has a few hundred thousand clones, over 75% appearing once. This rearrangement joins TRBV18 to TRBJ1-1, with D perhaps matching TRBD1 (5 bases). The receptor's source is a man aged 45-60 years with active or convalescent COVID-19. The sample taken for sequencing was peripheral blood. The chain's CDR3 is CASSPQRGYPNTEAFF. For the CDR3, the DNA is TGTGCCAGCTCACCACAGCGGGGGTATCCGAACACTGAAGCTTTCTTT. Variable domain in full (rest from reference TRBV18 and TRBJ1-1): NAGVMQNPRHLVRRRGQEARLRCSPMKGHSHVYWYRQLPEEGLKFMVYLQKENIIDESGMPKERFSAEFPKEGPSILRIQQVVRGDSAAYFCASSPQRGYPNTEAFFGQGTRLTVV.